The clone carrying this TCR beta chain is medium-sized in the sample. What it binds is not known. The data stem from a study of molecular identifiers for immune sequencing clone quantification. Study-wide points: Among about a million naive cells, spiked Jurkat TCR RNA from a single cell was reportedly detectable.

Source material for naive CD8 libraries was roughly 20,000 to 1,100,000 sorted cells, with 10%, 30% or 50% RNA. Researchers sorted naive CD8 T cells as cells that were CD8+CD4-CCR7+CD45RA+. Methods described previously, with TCR primers listed, were used for bulk TCR libraries. TCRdb analysed the PCR reads with MiXCR anew, one entry per CDR3 protein. Of 9,700 or so distinct CDR3 sequences listed, approximately 20% are singletons. Germline V gene data show CDR1 as SQVTM and CDR2 as ANQGSEA. This CDR3 region has 13 residues. V lost 1 base, J lost 7 bases, and 4 bases stayed unmatched. The chain joins TRBV29-1 to TRBJ2-1; 7 bases fit TRBD2. This TCR derives from a human donor in good health. Some libraries in this study had Jurkat cell RNA spiked in. The sequenced sample was naive CD8+ T cells from blood, with Jurkat cell RNA spiked in. Regarding subset: FACS-sorted CD8+CD4-CCR7+CD45RA+ naive T cells. The CDR3 nucleotides read TGCAGCGTTGAAGCGGGAGGTTTAAATGAGCAGTTCTTC. As protein: CSVEAGGLNEQFF.